This T cell receptor beta chain was recorded in a study of cytomegalovirus exposure and HLA in healthy donors. Study-level background: There were about 85 million unique TCRs (from HLA-typed donors) in an early data release. Whole-study results and caveats: Usually a TCR sequence was rare, but some public TCRs were found in many donors. Trimming of TCR beta V- and J-genes showed a link, identified in a later analysis, to a missense DCLRE1C variant.

Primers: 60 Vbeta forward and 13 Jbeta reverse. Clones were read by immunoSEQ multiplex PCR, and TCRdb kept only the in-frame ones, dropping some. The sample has more than 250,000 clones, over 85% seen once. Unrecorded immune exposures were likely, despite nominal health at sampling. The CDR3 totals 16 residues. Germline assignment: CDR1 LNHDA and CDR2 SQIVND (reference sequence). On this clone: Its antigen is unknown. Its ends do not fully match the called genes, so a read error is possible.

Sequences were obtained from PBMCs. V and J are TRBV19 and TRBJ1-6; tentatively, D is TRBD1 (6 bases). The sequence was obtained from a woman aged 18-29 years in good health and CMV-seronegative. The CDR3 here is CTSNLPGQSRNSPLHF. CDR3 coding DNA: TGTACCAGTAATCTCCCCGGACAGTCCAGAAATTCACCCCTCCACTTT.